A selection of T cell receptor beta chains follows, all from one sample in a study of tumor-infiltrating lymphocytes in localized non-small cell lung cancer. Sequencing was performed with immunoSEQ multiplex PCR; in TCRdb, only in-frame clones are kept and a portion is missing. This sample has under 6,000 clones, with about 96% found just once. Sequenced sample: uninvolved lung tissue not adjacent to the tumor. These receptors were taken from a human donor with non-small cell lung cancer. CDR3s include the opening cysteine and the closing phenylalanine or tryptophan. Each record gives: V gene, J gene, D gene, clone size, CDR3 protein, CDR3 DNA. A D gene is named only where the DNA matches it firmly. Part of the rows lack a size; the others show once, few, many or a class for expanded clones.

v_call: TRBV6-5
j_call: TRBJ1-1
d_call: TRBD1
clone_size: -
cdr3_aa: CASSRRQGDTEAFF
cdr3_nt: TGTGCCAGCAGCAGACGACAGGGGGACACTGAAGCTTTCTTT

v_call: TRBV6-4
j_call: TRBJ1-1
d_call: -
clone_size: -
cdr3_aa: CACNYPLDSGSFF
cdr3_nt: TGTGCTTGTAACTACCCCCTCGACAGTGGTTCTTTCTTT

v_call: TRBV11-3
j_call: TRBJ2-2
d_call: -
clone_size: -
cdr3_aa: CASSPGGPPSTGELFF
cdr3_nt: TGTGCCAGCAGCCCCGGGGGGCCCCCCAGCACCGGGGAGCTGTTTTTT

v_call: TRBV7-2
j_call: TRBJ2-2
d_call: TRBD2
clone_size: -
cdr3_aa: CASSPQERGVAGELFF
cdr3_nt: TGTGCCAGCAGCCCACAGGAGCGGGGGGTGGCCGGGGAGCTGTTTTTT

v_call: TRBV5-1
j_call: TRBJ1-1
d_call: TRBD1
clone_size: -
cdr3_aa: CASSSGTENTEAFF
cdr3_nt: TGCGCCAGCAGCTCCGGGACAGAGAACACTGAAGCTTTCTTT

v_call: TRBV19
j_call: TRBJ1-5
d_call: -
clone_size: -
cdr3_aa: CASSWSDYSNQPQHF
cdr3_nt: TGTGCCAGTAGTTGGTCGGACTATAGCAATCAGCCCCAGCATTTT

v_call: TRBV5-1
j_call: TRBJ2-3
d_call: -
clone_size: -
cdr3_aa: CASSFPGEDTQYF
cdr3_nt: TGCGCCAGCAGCTTCCCCGGGGAGGATACGCAGTATTTT

v_call: TRBV7-9
j_call: TRBJ1-4
d_call: -
clone_size: -
cdr3_aa: CASSRNTVNEKLFF
cdr3_nt: TGTGCCAGCAGCCGAAACACGGTCAATGAAAAACTGTTTTTT

v_call: TRBV30
j_call: TRBJ2-5
d_call: TRBD2
clone_size: few
cdr3_aa: CASPRVDGGGETQYF
cdr3_nt: TGTGCCTCCCCTCGGGTGGATGGGGGAGGGGAGACCCAGTACTTC

v_call: TRBV10-1
j_call: TRBJ2-5
d_call: TRBD1
clone_size: -
cdr3_aa: CASSPGQQVQETQYF
cdr3_nt: TGCGCCAGCAGCCCGGGACAGCAGGTTCAAGAGACCCAGTACTTC

v_call: TRBV12-5
j_call: TRBJ1-1
d_call: TRBD1
clone_size: -
cdr3_aa: CASGLVGRGEAFF
cdr3_nt: TGTGCTAGTGGTTTAGTCGGCAGGGGGGAAGCTTTCTTT

v_call: TRBV2
j_call: TRBJ1-5
d_call: -
clone_size: few
cdr3_aa: CASSEAGVGNQPQHF
cdr3_nt: TGTGCCAGCAGTGAGGCAGGGGTTGGGAATCAGCCCCAGCATTTT

v_call: TRBV19
j_call: TRBJ1-1
d_call: TRBD1
clone_size: -
cdr3_aa: CASSSTGGTEAFF
cdr3_nt: TGTGCCAGTAGCTCGACAGGGGGCACTGAAGCTTTCTTT

v_call: TRBV5-6
j_call: TRBJ2-1
d_call: TRBD1
clone_size: -
cdr3_aa: CASSLVGQASYNEQFF
cdr3_nt: TGTGCCAGCAGCTTGGTCGGACAGGCTTCCTACAATGAGCAGTTCTTC

v_call: TRBV10-2
j_call: TRBJ1-2
d_call: -
clone_size: -
cdr3_aa: CASSEPAASYGYTF
cdr3_nt: TGCGCCAGCAGTGAACCGGCGGCTAGCTATGGCTACACCTTC

v_call: TRBV5-1
j_call: TRBJ2-2
d_call: -
clone_size: once
cdr3_aa: CASSLEFGQLANTGELFF
cdr3_nt: TGCGCCAGCAGCTTGGAATTCGGGCAGCTTGCAAACACCGGGGAGCTGTTTTTT

v_call: TRBV30
j_call: TRBJ1-3
d_call: -
clone_size: -
cdr3_aa: CAWAASGNTIYF
cdr3_nt: TGTGCCTGGGCAGCCTCTGGAAACACCATATATTTT

v_call: TRBV30
j_call: TRBJ1-5
d_call: TRBD1
clone_size: -
cdr3_aa: CAWSVRTGGQPQHF
cdr3_nt: TGTGCCTGGAGTGTCAGGACAGGAGGGCAGCCCCAGCATTTT

v_call: TRBV27
j_call: TRBJ1-2
d_call: -
clone_size: -
cdr3_aa: CASSLLTAGNYGYTF
cdr3_nt: TGTGCCAGCAGTTTATTGACAGCGGGTAACTATGGCTACACCTTC

v_call: TRBV5-4
j_call: TRBJ1-5
d_call: -
clone_size: -
cdr3_aa: CASSSQGNSNQPQHF
cdr3_nt: TGTGCCAGCAGCTCGCAGGGAAATAGCAATCAGCCCCAGCATTTT

v_call: TRBV30
j_call: TRBJ1-1
d_call: TRBD1
clone_size: few
cdr3_aa: CAWSKQGAEAFF
cdr3_nt: TGTGCCTGGAGTAAACAGGGGGCTGAAGCTTTCTTT

v_call: TRBV6-1
j_call: TRBJ1-5
d_call: TRBD1
clone_size: -
cdr3_aa: CASSAQGAPSNQPQHF
cdr3_nt: TGTGCCAGCAGTGCACAGGGGGCGCCGAGCAATCAGCCCCAGCATTTT

v_call: TRBV12-5
j_call: TRBJ1-1
d_call: -
clone_size: -
cdr3_aa: CASGLVLSGNTEAFF
cdr3_nt: TGTGCTAGTGGTTTGGTACTAAGCGGGAACACTGAAGCTTTCTTT

v_call: TRBV14
j_call: TRBJ1-2
d_call: TRBD1
clone_size: -
cdr3_aa: CASSLHRGNYGYTF
cdr3_nt: TGTGCCAGCAGCCTCCACAGGGGGAACTATGGCTACACCTTC

v_call: TRBV14
j_call: TRBJ2-2
d_call: -
clone_size: -
cdr3_aa: CASSQAGGELFF
cdr3_nt: TGTGCCAGCAGCCAAGCGGGCGGGGAGCTGTTTTTT

v_call: TRBV9
j_call: TRBJ2-2
d_call: TRBD1
clone_size: once
cdr3_aa: CASSGTGGGSTGELFF
cdr3_nt: TGTGCCAGCAGCGGTACAGGGGGCGGTAGCACCGGGGAGCTGTTTTTT

v_call: TRBV14
j_call: TRBJ2-4
d_call: TRBD1
clone_size: once
cdr3_aa: CASSQLTGAVNIQYF
cdr3_nt: TGTGCCAGCAGCCAATTAACAGGGGCCGTAAACATTCAGTACTTC

v_call: TRBV20-1
j_call: TRBJ1-1
d_call: -
clone_size: -
cdr3_aa: CSAKQVSEAFF
cdr3_nt: TGCAGTGCTAAACAGGTCTCTGAAGCTTTCTTT